This T cell receptor beta chain was sequenced for a study of blood T cell repertoires in COVID-19. In the study overall: The origin of the acute and convalescent COVID-19 samples was the United States, Italy and Spain. From T cells, B-cell-depleted T cells, or PBMCs came the material, which was cDNA or gDNA.

The CDR3 runs 17 residues. Germline loops: CDR1 SGHAT, CDR2 FQNNGV. The trim removed 2 bases at V and 4 bases at J, leaving 5 bases unmatched. Original methodology: Cell counts per sample came from amplifying reference gene primers. Using immunoSEQ multiplex PCR, the repertoire was profiled, and TCRdb retains in-frame clones only, with some absent. V, J and clone size are taken as reported in that table, and D and trimming were inferred from the DNA itself. The data show some 240,000 clones, around 86% seen once. This TCR was recovered from an older woman with active or convalescent COVID-19. The sequenced sample consisted of peripheral blood. V is TRBV11-2 and J is TRBJ2-1; 13 positions match TRBD2. CDR3 DNA: TGTGCCAGCAGCTTAACTAGCGGGGGGGTTGGGTACAATGAGCAGTTCTTC. It yields the protein CASSLTSGGVGYNEQFF.